This T cell receptor (beta chain) was recorded in a study of T cell responses to AZD1222 COVID-19 vaccine. CDR1 and CDR2 from the germline V gene are SGHAT and FQNNGV. The V gene lost 6 bases and the J gene lost 5 bases, with 13 bases spanning the gap. CDR3 length equals 14 residues. Clones were sequenced by immunoSEQ multiplex PCR, and TCRdb holds only the in-frame ones, with some missing. The sample holds roughly 100,000 clones, about 86% seen once. The sequencing here drew on peripheral blood, taken on day 0 of AZD1222 vaccination. The chain joins TRBV11-2 to TRBJ2-2; TRBD2 might be the D (5 bases). The clonotype comes from an adult in good health. For the CDR3, the DNA is TGTGCCAGCAGTCGTATAGGGAGAACCGGGGAGCTGTTTTTT. This codes for CASSRIGRTGELFF.